This T cell receptor (beta chain) was retrieved from a study of CXCR3-negative and CXCR3-positive naive CD8 T cells. The CDR3 length is 15 residues. As regards this clonotype: The antigen is not known.

Naive CD8+ T cells had a CD45RO-CCR7+CD27+CD95- phenotype. Overall study results and limits: For CXCR3-positive naive cells, TRB CDR3s were more hydrophobic than those of CXCR3-negative naive cells. Naive CXCR3-negative and CXCR3-positive cells had similar TRBV-TRBJ usage; memory differed. Fresh PBMCs went into most assays, and CXCR3 expression partly declined after cryopreservation. Both naive subsets had comparably high diversity; memory CD8+ cells much lower.

In preparing the TRB cDNA libraries, 5' RACE with UMI labels was used. For each CDR3 protein, TCRdb gives one entry from its re-call of the 5' RACE reads, without DNA. The table lists 130,000 or so distinct CDR3 sequences. Sequencing was carried out using naive CXCR3+ CD8+ T cells from blood. Subset meaning: CD45RO-CCR7+CD27+CD95- naive CD8+ T cells expressing CXCR3 (TNR3+). The chain links TRBV12-3 or TRBV12-4 to TRBJ1-1. This clonotype was obtained from a human donor in good health. Some clones in this sample may be carry-over from other donors' samples. This CDR3 reads CASSLVLGWSAEAFF.